This passage covers 10 T cell receptor beta chains from one sample sequenced in a study of early T cells in non-severe SARS-CoV-2 infection listed by TCRdb under 2021. The library was obtained by 5' RACE. Sequencing was carried out with a NextSeq 500. TCRdb reprocessing: public reads trimmed at Q25 with fastp, clones called with MiXCR, in-frame beta chains kept. For every CDR3 protein sequence, its rows merge into one entry that carries the most common genes and DNA. The sample table shows 15,000 to 20,000 distinct CDR3 sequences, and approximately 5.4% are seen once. The ten largest clones capture around 7% of the sample. Sequencing was performed on whole blood, taken at baseline. The receptor set was obtained from an adult who was a healthcare worker with PCR-confirmed SARS-CoV-2 infection or an uninfected control (not recorded which).

This chain links TRBV12-3 or TRBV12-4 with TRBJ1-5; possibly TRBD1 for D (5 bases). This CDR3 spans 17 amino acids. Trimming stripped 6 bases from V and 2 bases from J, with 20 bases between. CDR3 DNA sequence: TGTGCCAGCAGCCACCTTTATGGGGAAGGGGGCAATCAGCCCCAGCATTTT. It codes for CASSHLYGEGGNQPQHF.

This clonotype was seen at least ten times. V gene TRBV20-1 combines with J gene TRBJ2-7, with 8 bases fitting TRBD1. CDR3 length equals 12 residues. Trimming took 5 bases from V and 4 from J; bases not matched to a gene: 4. The germline CDR1 and CDR2 sequences are DFQATT and SNEGSKA (reference sequence). Written as DNA, the CDR3 is TGCAGTGCTGGGGACAGGTTGTACGAGCAGTACTTC. Translated: CSAGDRLYEQYF.

This clonotype was picked up many times. One end of the junction is discordant with germline, which a read error may explain. This chain connects TRBV11-1 to TRBJ2-1, with 12 positions matching TRBD2. The length of the CDR3 is 14 residues. The germline CDR1 and CDR2 sequences are SGHAT and FQDESV (reference sequence). The CDR3 sequence is CASSLAGGPVEQFF. In DNA form, the CDR3 reads TGTGCCAGCAGCCTAGCGGGGGGGCCGGTTGAGCAGTTCTTC.

This clonotype was detected many times. V is TRBV7-2 and J is TRBJ2-5, with TRBD1 matching 9 bases. V lost 1 base to trimming and J lost 4 bases; unmatched junction nucleotides: 4. The germline V gene has CDR1 SGHTA and CDR2 FQGNSA. The CDR3 totals 15 residues. In DNA form, the CDR3 reads TGTGCCAGCAGCTTAGGGGGACAGGGAGGAGAGACCCAGTACTTC. The encoded protein is CASSLGGQGGETQYF.

Many counts were recorded for this clonotype. The V and J genes are TRBV12-3 or TRBV12-4 and TRBJ1-6; 7 nucleotides agree with TRBD1. CDR3 length: 14 residues. After removal of 3 bases from V and 7 bases from J, the junction contained 3 bases not matched to a gene. As DNA, the CDR3 is TGTGCCAGCAGTTTCCGGGACAGCAATTCACCCCTCCACTTT. Translating it yields CASSFRDSNSPLHF.

By share, this clonotype counts as medium-sized. The rearrangement uses TRBV20-1 and TRBJ2-1, with D maybe TRBD2 (5 bases). The V gene lost 1 base and the J gene lost 13 bases, with 11 bases spanning the gap. Germline V lookup: CDR1 DFQATT, CDR2 SNEGSKA (reference sequence). This CDR3 is built from 11 residues. The CDR3: CSARGVREQFF. CDR3 in DNA: TGCAGTGCTAGAGGGGTCCGGGAACAGTTCTTC.

This clonotype was seen at least ten times. This chain links TRBV3-1 with TRBJ2-7; TRBD1 matches 7 bases. The CDR3 is made up of 14 amino acids. Germline V lookup: CDR1 LGHDT, CDR2 YNNKEL (reference sequence). With 4 bases clipped from V and 0 bases from J, the junction kept 3 bases outside the gene matches. DNA for the CDR3: TGTGCCAGCAGCCCAGGGGACAGCTCCTACGAGCAGTACTTC. It codes for CASSPGDSSYEQYF.

This clonotype has at least ten counts. The rearrangement joins TRBV11-3 to TRBJ2-1; 8 nucleotides agree with TRBD2. CDR1 and CDR2 from the germline V gene are SGHNT and YENEEA. The CDR3 runs to 14 residues. V gave up 4 bases and J gave up 4 bases; unmatched junction bases: 3. The CDR3 bases are TGTGCCAGCAGCTCCAGCGGGGGTTACAATGAGCAGTTCTTC. Translating gives CASSSSGGYNEQFF.

This clonotype was recorded at least ten times. The chain has TRBV6-5 and TRBJ1-6; 10 bases map to TRBD1. Germline-derived CDR1 and CDR2 are MNHEY and SVGAGI. The CDR3 consists of 14 residues. The trim removed 4 bases at V and 10 bases at J, leaving 4 bases unmatched. The CDR3 is CASSSGTGVSPLHF. CDR3 nucleotides: TGTGCCAGCAGTTCCGGGACAGGGGTCTCACCCCTCCACTTT.

This clonotype was found many times. J is TRBJ2-1 and V is TRBV27; 15 bases match TRBD2. The junction had 6 bases not matched to a gene; V was cut back by 5 bases and J by 4 bases. Per germline, CDR1 MNHEY and CDR2 SMNVEV (reference sequence). This CDR3 has 17 residues. The CDR3 region has the DNA TGTGCCAGCAGTCCAACGGGACTAGCGGGGGGTTACAATGAGCAGTTCTTC. Translation gives CASSPTGLAGGYNEQFF.